The 17 T cell receptor beta chains below were found in one sample sequenced in a study of T-cell reconstitution after alpha-beta-depleted transplantation in children. Using unique molecular identifiers, the investigators prepared the TCRbeta library. TCRdb independently ran MiXCR on the PCR reads; one entry per CDR3 protein. The sample lists about 340,000 distinct CDR3 sequences; roughly 15% were seen once. Material: PBMCs, mostly from graft donor cells, obtained 360 days after TCRalphabeta/CD19-depleted stem cell transplant. The receptors here all came from a male patient under 10 years old who had a stem cell transplant for acute lymphoblastic leukemia, so the T cells may come from the graft donor.

The chain couples TRBV5-6 to TRBJ2-4, with a possible D match to TRBD1 (7 bases). Germline V gene data show CDR1 as SGHDT and CDR2 as YYEEEE. The CDR3 is made up of 15 amino acids. The V end lost 4 bases, the J end lost 4 bases, and 15 bases lay between the germline ends. CDR3 in amino acids: CASSPPAGQKNIQYF. The CDR3 coding sequence is TGTGCCAGCAGCCCGCCCGCGGGACAGAAAAACATTCAGTACTTC.

This clonotype was observed at least ten times. This chain joins TRBV5-1 and TRBJ2-5; tentatively, D is TRBD2 (5 bases). The V gene's germline CDR1 is SGHRS and CDR2 YFSETQ. The CDR3 covers 15 residues. V dropped 3 bases and J dropped 3 bases, with 15 bases sitting between them. The CDR3 nucleotides read TGCGCCAGCAGCTGGCGGGTCGGCGGAGAAGAGACCCAGTACTTC. Translating it yields CASSWRVGGEETQYF.

Only a few counts were recorded for this clonotype. V is TRBV13 and J is TRBJ1-2; 10 bases match TRBD1. Germline-derived CDR1 and CDR2 are PRHDT and FYEKMQ (reference sequence). The ends lost 6 bases at V and 2 bases at J; junction bases unmatched: 3. The CDR3 has 14 amino acids. The CDR3 bases are TGTGCCAGCAGAATGGGACAGGGGAACTATGGCTACACCTTC. Protein: CASRMGQGNYGYTF.

This clonotype has at least ten counts. The chain couples TRBV29-1 to TRBJ2-7; 8 bases agree with TRBD2. The CDR3 spans 11 residues. V was pared by 6 bases and J by 6 bases, with 4 bases of the junction left unmatched. Per the germline V gene, CDR1 is SQVTM and CDR2 is ANQGSEA. CDR3 amino acids: CSVLAGREQYF. In nucleotides, the CDR3 is TGCAGCGTGCTAGCGGGTCGCGAGCAGTACTTC.

The chain is built from TRBV5-1 and TRBJ2-1; no clear D. V was shortened by 0 bases and J by 1 base, with 8 bases between the two germline ends. CDR3 length: 15 residues. Germline CDR1 and CDR2: SGHRS and YFSETQ. The CDR3 DNA follows: TGCGCCAGCAGCTTGGACCCAGGATCCTACAATGAGCAGTTCTTC. Translation gives CASSLDPGSYNEQFF.

This clonotype has more than one count but fewer than ten. This chain joins TRBV7-2 and TRBJ2-2; tentative D call: TRBD2 (6 bases). This CDR3 spans 15 amino acids. From germline, CDR1 is SGHTA and CDR2 FQGNSA. Deletions cut 4 bases from V and 7 bases from J, with 16 bases between. The CDR3: CASSSLKGRGGELFF. As DNA, the CDR3 is TGTGCCAGCAGCTCGCTAAAGGGGCGGGGCGGGGAGCTGTTTTTT.

This clonotype was seen more than once but under ten times. The chain uses TRBV20-1 and TRBJ1-6; weak D call: TRBD1 (6 bases). V lost 7 bases and J lost 7, with 8 bases in between. CDR3 size: 11 residues. Germline V gene data show CDR1 as DFQATT and CDR2 as SNEGSKA (reference sequence). CDR3 protein: CSVGGNSPLHF. The CDR3 DNA is TGCAGTGTAGGGGGGAATTCACCCCTCCACTTT.

The sample holds a few counts of this clonotype. V and J are TRBV5-1 and TRBJ2-2; D may be TRBD2 (5 bases). Trimming removed 1 base at V and 5 bases at J, with 6 bases between. This CDR3 has 13 amino acids. CDR1 and CDR2 (germline): SGHRS, YFSETQ. The CDR3 sequence is CASSLQRTGELFF. DNA of the CDR3: TGCGCCAGCAGCTTGCAGCGGACCGGGGAGCTGTTTTTT.

This clonotype was recorded a few times. The chain recombines TRBV12-3 or TRBV12-4 with TRBJ2-3; a possible D gene is TRBD1 (5 bases). V was clipped by 5 bases and J by 6 bases, with 9 bases between them. CDR3 length: 12 amino acids. Here the CDR3 DNA reads TGTGCCAGCAGTCAAGGGGTGGATACGCAGTATTTT. It translates to CASSQGVDTQYF.

The table lists this clonotype with a few counts. The CDR3 bases are TGTGCCAGCAGCGTAGACCTATACTACAATGAGCAGTTCTTC. The encoded protein is CASSVDLYYNEQFF. The chain has TRBV9 and TRBJ2-1, with unresolved D. Trimming shortened V by 0 bases and J by 3 bases, and 7 bases separated the two germline ends. CDR1 is SGDLS, CDR2 YYNGEE, per germline. The CDR3 sequence is 14 residues long.

This clonotype appeared a single time. The chain has TRBV7-6 and TRBJ2-5, with 7 bases aligning to TRBD2. The CDR3 has 14 residues. CDR1 SGHVS and CDR2 FNYEAQ come from the germline V gene. V lost 6 bases, J lost 0 bases, and 4 bases stayed unmatched. This chain's CDR3 is CASRAGTNQETQYF. The CDR3 DNA sequence: TGTGCCAGCAGAGCCGGGACTAACCAAGAGACCCAGTACTTC.

This clonotype was detected ten times or more. Compared with germline, one end of the junction differs, possibly owing to a read error. CDR3 sequence: CAISGVAGGLLTF. The DNA of the CDR3 is TGTGCCATCAGTGGGGTAGCGGGAGGCCTACTTACCTTC. The chain employs TRBV10-3 and TRBJ2-7; 10 bases fit TRBD2. CDR3 size: 13 residues. The germline V gene encodes CDR1 ENHRY and CDR2 SYGVKD.

The rearrangement uses TRBV28 and TRBJ2-2; D is undetermined. CDR3 length: 14 residues. V dropped 1 base and J dropped 4 bases, with 7 bases sitting between them. Germline V CDR1 and CDR2: MDHEN, SYDVKM. CDR3 protein: CASSLSILTGELFF. As DNA, the CDR3 is TGTGCCAGCAGTTTATCTATACTCACCGGGGAGCTGTTTTTT.

This clonotype was counted only a few times. V usage is TRBV7-9 and J usage is TRBJ2-7, with 8 bases aligning to TRBD1. The CDR3 is 15 amino acids. V lost 1 base, J lost 4 bases, and 6 bases stayed unmatched. Per the germline V gene, CDR1 is SEHNR and CDR2 is FQNEAQ (reference sequence). The CDR3, as DNA: TGTGCCAGCAGCTTAGACCCAGGGGGCTGGTACGAGCAGTACTTC. Protein: CASSLDPGGWYEQYF.

This clonotype was detected a few times. This chain connects TRBV12-3 or TRBV12-4 to TRBJ1-4; D is ambiguous. Trimming shortened V by 3 bases and J by 13 bases, and 18 bases separated the two germline ends. The CDR3 consists of 14 residues. CDR3 region: CASSFKAHSQSLFF. DNA of the CDR3: TGTGCCAGCAGTTTTAAGGCACATTCTCAGTCACTGTTTTTT.

This chain links TRBV7-2 with TRBJ2-5; D is unclear. CDR1 is SGHTA, CDR2 FQGNSA, per germline. This CDR3 spans 14 amino acids. V was clipped by 2 bases and J by 2 bases, with 9 bases between them. As DNA, the CDR3 is TGTGCCAGCAGCTTAAGTCCGGCACAAGAGACCCAGTACTTC. Translation gives CASSLSPAQETQYF.

This sequence joins TRBV10-3 and TRBJ2-2, with TRBD1 matching 7 bases. The CDR3 sequence is 20 residues long. From germline, CDR1 is ENHRY and CDR2 SYGVKD. Trimming took 0 bases from V and 0 from J; bases not matched to a gene: 13. CDR3 bases: TGTGCCATCAGTGAGTCCGGGACAGCCCTCCTTCTCGCGAACACCGGGGAGCTGTTTTTT. It yields the protein CAISESGTALLLANTGELFF.